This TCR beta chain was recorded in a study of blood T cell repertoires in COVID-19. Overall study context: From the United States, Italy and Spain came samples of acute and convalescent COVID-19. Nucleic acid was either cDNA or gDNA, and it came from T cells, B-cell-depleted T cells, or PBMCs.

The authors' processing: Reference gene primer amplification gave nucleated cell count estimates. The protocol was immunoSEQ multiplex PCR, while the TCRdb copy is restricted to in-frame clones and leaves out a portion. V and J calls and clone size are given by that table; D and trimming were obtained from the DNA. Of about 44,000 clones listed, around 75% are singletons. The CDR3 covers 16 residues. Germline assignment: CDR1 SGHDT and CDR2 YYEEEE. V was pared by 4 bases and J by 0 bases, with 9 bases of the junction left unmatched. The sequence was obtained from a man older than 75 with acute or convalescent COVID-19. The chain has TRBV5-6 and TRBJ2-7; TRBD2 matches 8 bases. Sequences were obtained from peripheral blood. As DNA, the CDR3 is TGTGCCAGCAGCCCGCGGCCTAGCGGGTCCTCCTACGAGCAGTACTTC. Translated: CASSPRPSGSSYEQYF.